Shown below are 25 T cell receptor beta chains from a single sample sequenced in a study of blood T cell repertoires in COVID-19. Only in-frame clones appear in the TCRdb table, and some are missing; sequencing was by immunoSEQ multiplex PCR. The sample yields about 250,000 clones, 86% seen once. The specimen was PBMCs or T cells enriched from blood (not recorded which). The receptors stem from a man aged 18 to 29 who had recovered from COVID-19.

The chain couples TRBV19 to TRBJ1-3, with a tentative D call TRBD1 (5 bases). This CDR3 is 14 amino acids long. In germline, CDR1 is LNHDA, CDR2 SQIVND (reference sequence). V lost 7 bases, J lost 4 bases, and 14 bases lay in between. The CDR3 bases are TGTGCCAGTAATGGGGCGCGACGGGGAAACACCATATATTTT. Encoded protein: CASNGARRGNTIYF. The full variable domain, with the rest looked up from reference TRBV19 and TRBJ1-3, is DGGITQSPKYLFRKEGQNVTLSCEQNLNHDAMYWYRQDPGQGLRLIYYSQIVNDFQKGDIAEGYSVSREKKESFPLTVTSAQKNPTAFYLCASNGARRGNTIYFGEGSWLTVV.

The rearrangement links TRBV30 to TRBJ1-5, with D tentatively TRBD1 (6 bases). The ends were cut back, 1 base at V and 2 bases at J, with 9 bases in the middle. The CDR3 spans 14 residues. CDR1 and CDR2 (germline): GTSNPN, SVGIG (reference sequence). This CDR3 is CAWSGGGGNQPQHF. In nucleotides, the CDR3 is TGTGCCTGGAGTGGAGGGGGTGGCAATCAGCCCCAGCATTTT.

The CDR3 DNA is TGTGCCAGCAGTTTTCTCCGGGAGACCCAGTACTTC. This translates into CASSFLRETQYF. V usage is TRBV12-3 or TRBV12-4 and J usage is TRBJ2-5; no firm D call. The CDR3 sequence is 12 residues long. V gave up 3 bases and J gave up 5 bases, with 7 bases separating them.

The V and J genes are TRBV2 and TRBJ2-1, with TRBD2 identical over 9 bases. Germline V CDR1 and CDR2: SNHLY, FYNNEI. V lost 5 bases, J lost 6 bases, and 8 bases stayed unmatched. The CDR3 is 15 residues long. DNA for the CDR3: TGTGCCAGCAGTTTCTTAGCGGGGGCAGGCAATGAGCAGTTCTTC. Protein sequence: CASSFLAGAGNEQFF.

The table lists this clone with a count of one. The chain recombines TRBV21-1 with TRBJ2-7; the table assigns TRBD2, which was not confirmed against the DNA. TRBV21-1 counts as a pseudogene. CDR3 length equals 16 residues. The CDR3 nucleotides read TGTGCCAGCAGCAACCCTAGCGGGAGTAGGGGATACGAGCAGTACTTC. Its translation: CASSNPSGSRGYEQYF.

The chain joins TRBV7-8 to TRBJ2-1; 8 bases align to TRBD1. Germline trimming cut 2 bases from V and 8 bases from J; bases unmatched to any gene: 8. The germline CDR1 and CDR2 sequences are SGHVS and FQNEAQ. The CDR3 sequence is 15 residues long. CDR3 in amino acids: CASSLIQGAFDEQFF. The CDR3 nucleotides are TGTGCCAGCAGCTTAATCCAGGGGGCGTTCGATGAGCAGTTCTTC.

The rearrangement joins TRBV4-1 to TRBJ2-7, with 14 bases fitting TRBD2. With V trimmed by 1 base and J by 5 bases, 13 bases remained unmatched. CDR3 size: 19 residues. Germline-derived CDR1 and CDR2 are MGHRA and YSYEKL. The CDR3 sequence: CASSQVLSRLAGGPHEQYF. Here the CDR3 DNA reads TGCGCCAGCAGCCAAGTCCTTTCGAGACTAGCGGGAGGGCCCCACGAGCAGTACTTC.

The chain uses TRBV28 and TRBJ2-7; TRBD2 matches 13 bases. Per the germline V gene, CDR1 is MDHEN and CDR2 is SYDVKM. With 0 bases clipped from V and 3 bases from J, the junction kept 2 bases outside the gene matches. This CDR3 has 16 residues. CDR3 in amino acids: CASSLWGTSGNYEQYF. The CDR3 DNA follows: TGTGCCAGCAGTTTATGGGGGACTAGCGGGAACTACGAGCAGTACTTC.

This chain's CDR3 is CASSPPYTGGEQYF. In DNA, the CDR3 is TGTGCCAGCTCACCACCGTATACGGGGGGCGAGCAGTACTTC. The gene calls are TRBV18 and TRBJ2-7; 7 bases are shared with TRBD2. The CDR3 loop spans 14 amino acids. Germline CDR1 KGHSH, CDR2 LQKENI. Trimming at V came to 0 bases and at J to 6 bases, leaving 5 bases not matched to a gene.

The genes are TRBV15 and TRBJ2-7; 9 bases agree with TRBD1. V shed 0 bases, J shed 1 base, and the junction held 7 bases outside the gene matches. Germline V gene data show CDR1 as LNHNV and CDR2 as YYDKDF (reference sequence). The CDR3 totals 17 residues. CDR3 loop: CATSRENRGPRSYEQYF. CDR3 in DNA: TGTGCCACCAGCAGAGAAAACAGGGGGCCGCGGTCCTACGAGCAGTACTTC.

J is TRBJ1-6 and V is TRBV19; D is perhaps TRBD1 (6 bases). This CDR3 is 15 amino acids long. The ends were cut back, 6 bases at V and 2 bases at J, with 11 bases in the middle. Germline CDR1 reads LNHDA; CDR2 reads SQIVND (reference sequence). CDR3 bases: TGTGCCAGTAGGACAGGACAAACCTATAATTCACCCCTCCACTTT. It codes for CASRTGQTYNSPLHF.

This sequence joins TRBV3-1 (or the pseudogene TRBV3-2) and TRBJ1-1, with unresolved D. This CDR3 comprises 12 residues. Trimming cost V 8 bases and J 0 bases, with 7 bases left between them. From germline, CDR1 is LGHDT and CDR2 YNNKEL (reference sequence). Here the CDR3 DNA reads TGTGCCAGCGCACAGATGAACACTGAAGCTTTCTTT. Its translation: CASAQMNTEAFF.

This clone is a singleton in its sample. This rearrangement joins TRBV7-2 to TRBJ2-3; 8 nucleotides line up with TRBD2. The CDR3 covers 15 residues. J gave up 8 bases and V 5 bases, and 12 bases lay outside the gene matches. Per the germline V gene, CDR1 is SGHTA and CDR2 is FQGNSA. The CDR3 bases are TGTGCCAGCAGCCCGGACCGAGCGGGAGCGGGTACGCAGTATTTT. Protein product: CASSPDRAGAGTQYF.

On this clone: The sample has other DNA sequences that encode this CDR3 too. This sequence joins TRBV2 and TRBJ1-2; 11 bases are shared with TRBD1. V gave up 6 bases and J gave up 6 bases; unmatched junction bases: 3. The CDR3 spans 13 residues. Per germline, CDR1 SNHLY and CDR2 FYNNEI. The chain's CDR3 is CASSGQGADGYTF. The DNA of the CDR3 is TGTGCCAGCAGCGGACAGGGGGCCGATGGCTACACCTTC. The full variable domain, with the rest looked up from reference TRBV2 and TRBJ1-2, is EPEVTQTPSHQVTQMGQEVILRCVPISNHLYFYWYRQILGQKVEFLVSFYNNEISEKSEIFDDQFSVERPDGSNFTLKIRSTKLEDSAMYFCASSGQGADGYTFGSGTRLTVV.

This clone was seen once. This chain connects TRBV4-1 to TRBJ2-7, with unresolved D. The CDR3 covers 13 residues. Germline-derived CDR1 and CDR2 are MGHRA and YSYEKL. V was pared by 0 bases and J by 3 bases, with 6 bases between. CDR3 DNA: TGCGCCAGCAGCCAAGAAAACGGCTACGAGCAGTACTTC. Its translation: CASSQENGYEQYF.

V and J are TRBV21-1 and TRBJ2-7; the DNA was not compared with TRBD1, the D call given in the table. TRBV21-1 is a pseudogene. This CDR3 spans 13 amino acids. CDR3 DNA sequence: TGTGCCAGCAGCAGGGACAGGGAATACGAGCAGTACTTC. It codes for CASSRDREYEQYF.

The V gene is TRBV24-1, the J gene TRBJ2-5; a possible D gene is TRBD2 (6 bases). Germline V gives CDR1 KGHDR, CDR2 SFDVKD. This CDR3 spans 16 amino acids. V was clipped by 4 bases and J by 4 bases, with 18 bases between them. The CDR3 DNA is TGTGCCACCAGTGACACTCACGGAGGGGTCGCAGAGACCCAGTACTTC. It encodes CATSDTHGGVAETQYF.

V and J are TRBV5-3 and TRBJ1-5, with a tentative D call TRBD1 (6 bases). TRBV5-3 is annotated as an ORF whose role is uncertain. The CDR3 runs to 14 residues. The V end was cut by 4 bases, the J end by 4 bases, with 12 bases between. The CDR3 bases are TGTGCCAGAAGCCAACTAGACAGGAATCAGCCCCAGCATTTT. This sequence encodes CARSQLDRNQPQHF.

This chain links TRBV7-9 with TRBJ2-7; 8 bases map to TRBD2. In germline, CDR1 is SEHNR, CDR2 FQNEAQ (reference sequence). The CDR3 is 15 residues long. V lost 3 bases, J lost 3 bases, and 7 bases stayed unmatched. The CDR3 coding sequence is TGTGCCAGCAGCTTGAGCGGGAGTGGAGGCTACGAGCAGTACTTC. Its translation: CASSLSGSGGYEQYF. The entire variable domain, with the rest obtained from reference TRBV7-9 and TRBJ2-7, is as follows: DTGVSQNPRHKITKRGQNVTFRCDPISEHNRLYWYRQTLGQGPEFLTYFQNEAQLEKSRLLSDRFSAERPKGSFSTLEIQRTEQGDSAMYLCASSLSGSGGYEQYFGPGTRLTVT.

CDR3 region: CASSAPGNVNQPQHF. CDR3 bases: TGTGCCAGCAGCGCCCCAGGCAATGTCAATCAGCCCCAGCATTTT. The chain uses TRBV7-9 and TRBJ1-5, with D unresolved. Germline V gene lookup returns CDR1 SEHNR and CDR2 FQNEAQ (reference sequence). The CDR3 length is 15 residues. The V end lost 5 bases, the J end lost 3 bases, and 14 bases lay between the germline ends. Based on the CDR3 plus reference TRBV7-9 and TRBJ1-5, the full variable domain is DTGVSQNPRHKITKRGQNVTFRCDPISEHNRLYWYRQTLGQGPEFLTYFQNEAQLEKSRLLSDRFSAERPKGSFSTLEIQRTEQGDSAMYLCASSAPGNVNQPQHFGDGTRLSIL.

CDR3 in amino acids: CASSPRNPRDRVTDTQYF. CDR3 in DNA: TGTGCCAGCAGCCCAAGGAACCCGCGGGACAGGGTCACAGATACGCAGTATTTT. V usage is TRBV5-4 and J usage is TRBJ2-3; TRBD1 matches 9 bases. The CDR3 is 18 residues long. Germline-derived CDR1 and CDR2 are SGHNT and YYREEE (reference sequence). J lost 2 bases, V lost 4 bases, and 14 bases had no gene match. The full variable domain, in which reference TRBV5-4 and TRBJ2-3 provide the parts outside the CDR3, is ETGVTQSPTHLIKTRGQQVTLRCSSQSGHNTVSWYQQALGQGPQFIFQYYREEENGRGNFPPRFSGLQFPNYSSELNVNALELDDSALYLCASSPRNPRDRVTDTQYFGPGTRLTVL.

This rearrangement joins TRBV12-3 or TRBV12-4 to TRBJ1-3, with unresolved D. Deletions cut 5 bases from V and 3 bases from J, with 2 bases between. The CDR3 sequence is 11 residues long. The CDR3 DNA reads TGTGCCAGCAGTCTTGGAAACACCATATATTTT. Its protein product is CASSLGNTIYF.

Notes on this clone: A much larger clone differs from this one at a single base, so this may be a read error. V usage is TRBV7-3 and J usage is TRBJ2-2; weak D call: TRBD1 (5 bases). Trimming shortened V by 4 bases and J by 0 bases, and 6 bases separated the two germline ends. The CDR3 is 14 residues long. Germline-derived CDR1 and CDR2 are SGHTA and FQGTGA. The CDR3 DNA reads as TGTGCCAGCAGCTCGACAGCGAACACCGGGGAGCTGTTTTTT. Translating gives CASSSTANTGELFF.

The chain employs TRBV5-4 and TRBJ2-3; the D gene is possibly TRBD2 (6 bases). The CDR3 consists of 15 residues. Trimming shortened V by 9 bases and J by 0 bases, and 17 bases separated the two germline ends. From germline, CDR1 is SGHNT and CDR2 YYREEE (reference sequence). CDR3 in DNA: TGTGCCACGAAGGGCGGGGCCACTAGCACAGATACGCAGTATTTT. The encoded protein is CATKGGATSTDTQYF.

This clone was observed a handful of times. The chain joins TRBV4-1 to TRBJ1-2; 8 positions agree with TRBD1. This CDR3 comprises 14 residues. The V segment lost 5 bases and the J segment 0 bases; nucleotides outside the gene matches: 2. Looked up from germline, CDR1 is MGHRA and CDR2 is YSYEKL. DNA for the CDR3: TGCGCCAGCAGCGGGACAGGAGCTAACTATGGCTACACCTTC. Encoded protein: CASSGTGANYGYTF.